This TCR beta chain was captured in a study of OX40 agonist ivuxolimab in advanced cancers. Study-level background: While on treatment, patients had intravenous ivuxolimab at 0.01 to 10 mg/kg every 2 weeks. Dose-escalation patients were diagnosed with hepatocellular carcinoma, melanoma, renal cell cancer or head and neck cancer. People who had prior anti-PD-1, anti-PD-L1 or anti-CTLA-4 therapy could take part, and 40% had some. Study-wide points: CD4+ T cells averaged fewer expanded clones than CD8+ T cells.

Trimming pared 4 bases from V and 7 bases from J, leaving 8 bases between. CDR1 is KGHSH, CDR2 LQKENI, per germline. The CDR3 covers 12 residues. Profiling relied on immunoSEQ multiplex PCR, and the TCRdb table lists in-frame clones only, not all of them. The sample contains 77,000 or so clones, about 84% of which appear only once. To note about this clone: What it recognizes is unknown.

Source: CD4+ or CD8+ T cells sorted from blood, taken in a trial of the OX40 agonist ivuxolimab. This clonotype was obtained from an adult with an advanced solid tumor such as melanoma, head and neck, liver or kidney cancer. J is TRBJ2-1 and V is TRBV18; D might be TRBD2 (6 bases). CDR3 protein: CASSRDLNEQFF. In DNA form, the CDR3 reads TGTGCCAGCTCACGGGACTTGAATGAGCAGTTCTTC.